The 22 T cell receptor beta chains listed next were all sequenced from one sample in a study of CD8+ T cells in alopecia areata. RNA extraction was followed by reverse transcription into cDNA, which acted as the sequencing template. Using immunoSEQ multiplex PCR, the repertoire was profiled, and TCRdb retains in-frame clones only, with some absent. In the table there are about 11,000 clones, roughly three fifths of which are singletons. Researchers gathered lesional scalp punch biopsies and peripheral blood from patients with alopecia areata. The material was skin, obtained at week 0. All receptors derive from a human donor with alopecia areata.

This clone was observed a single time. This rearrangement joins TRBV7-9 to TRBJ2-7; D gene unclear. Germline CDR1 reads SEHNR; CDR2 reads FQNEAQ (reference sequence). V was pared by 3 bases and J by 2 bases, with 11 bases between. The CDR3 totals 14 residues. The CDR3 sequence is CASSLAIGTYEQYF. CDR3 bases: TGTGCCAGCAGCTTGGCGATAGGTACCTACGAGCAGTACTTC. Full variable domain (rest looked up from reference TRBV7-9 and TRBJ2-7): DTGVSQNPRHKITKRGQNVTFRCDPISEHNRLYWYRQTLGQGPEFLTYFQNEAQLEKSRLLSDRFSAERPKGSFSTLEIQRTEQGDSAMYLCASSLAIGTYEQYFGPGTRLTVT.

The chain carries TRBV9 and TRBJ2-7, with TRBD2 matching 9 bases. The germline V gene has CDR1 SGDLS and CDR2 YYNGEE. The CDR3 sequence is 16 residues long. V was pared by 4 bases and J by 6 bases, with 14 bases of the junction left unmatched. CDR3 coding DNA: TGTGCCAGCAGCACCATCGGGGGCGGGAGGGCCGTCGAGCAGTACTTC. Encoded protein: CASSTIGGGRAVEQYF.

The chain is built from TRBV30 and TRBJ2-7; D remains ambiguous. The germline V gene has CDR1 GTSNPN and CDR2 SVGIG (reference sequence). This CDR3 comprises 13 residues. Trimming left V 3 bases short and J 0 bases short, with 9 bases between. This chain's CDR3 is CAWRATSSYEQYF. CDR3 DNA: TGTGCCTGGAGAGCAACCAGCTCCTACGAGCAGTACTTC.

The V call is TRBV7-9, the J call TRBJ1-4; TRBD1 matches at 8 bases. V trimming: 6 bases; J trimming: 8 bases; junction bases outside the gene matches: 8. Germline values: CDR1 SEHNR, CDR2 FQNEAQ (reference sequence). The CDR3 loop spans 14 amino acids. CDR3 in amino acids: CASRTRTGSEKLFF. CDR3 nucleotide sequence: TGTGCCAGCAGGACCAGGACAGGGTCCGAAAAACTGTTTTTT.

This chain uses TRBV2 with TRBJ2-1; D uncertain. Germline assignment: CDR1 SNHLY and CDR2 FYNNEI. CDR3 length: 13 amino acids. Trimming shortened V by 3 bases and J by 1 base, and 4 bases separated the two germline ends. The CDR3 DNA is TGTGCCAGCAGTGACGGGTCCTACAATGAGCAGTTCTTC. This translates into CASSDGSYNEQFF.

The V call is TRBV18, the J call TRBJ2-1; the match to TRBD2 covers 8 bases. The ends lost 2 bases at V and 7 bases at J; junction bases unmatched: 10. Germline assignment: CDR1 KGHSH and CDR2 LQKENI. The CDR3 contains 16 residues. CDR3 amino acids: CASSPAGTRLLNEQFF. CDR3 nucleotide sequence: TGTGCCAGCTCACCAGCCGGGACTAGATTATTGAATGAGCAGTTCTTC.

This clone was counted between two and nine times. The V call is TRBV7-8, the J call TRBJ2-3; a weak D match, TRBD2 (6 bases). The V gene's germline CDR1 is SGHVS and CDR2 FQNEAQ. The CDR3 length is 18 residues. The V end lost 1 base, the J end lost 2 bases, and 19 bases lay between the germline ends. The chain's CDR3 is CASSLGEPGLKATDTQYF. The CDR3 DNA reads as TGTGCCAGCAGCTTAGGGGAGCCCGGACTAAAGGCCACAGATACGCAGTATTTT.

This chain connects TRBV9 to TRBJ2-7; the match to TRBD2 covers 10 bases. The germline CDR1 and CDR2 sequences are SGDLS and YYNGEE. With 4 bases clipped from V and 6 bases from J, the junction kept 10 bases outside the gene matches. The CDR3 is 15 amino acids. As DNA, the CDR3 is TGTGCCAGCAGCCCCCGGGAGCGGGGGGGCCGCGAGCAGTACTTC. Translated: CASSPRERGGREQYF.

CDR3 amino acids: CASSPTAGGNTDTQYF. The CDR3 DNA follows: TGCGCCAGCAGCCCCACAGCGGGAGGTAACACAGATACGCAGTATTTT. This rearrangement joins TRBV4-3 to TRBJ2-3; the match to TRBD2 covers 9 bases. The junction had 7 bases not matched to a gene; V was cut back by 4 bases and J by 2 bases. Germline loops: CDR1 LGHNA, CDR2 YSLEER. The CDR3 sequence is 16 residues long.

The sample holds a few counts of this clone. The V call is TRBV30, the J call TRBJ1-1; possibly TRBD1 for D (5 bases). Trimming left V 0 bases short and J 3 bases short, with 14 bases between. This CDR3 contains 15 residues. Germline assignment: CDR1 GTSNPN and CDR2 SVGIG (reference sequence). For the CDR3, the DNA is TGTGCCTGGAGTGTTGGACACTTGGCTGACACTGAAGCTTTCTTT. Protein product: CAWSVGHLADTEAFF.

The chain has TRBV6-5 and TRBJ2-5; TRBD2 agrees at 11 bases. In germline, CDR1 is MNHEY, CDR2 SVGAGI. With V trimmed by 6 bases and J by 5 bases, 8 bases remained unmatched. The CDR3 is made up of 15 amino acids. The chain's CDR3 is CASSHSGRAGETQYF. CDR3 sequence (DNA): TGTGCCAGCAGCCATAGCGGGAGGGCCGGGGAGACCCAGTACTTC.

A few counts support this clone. V and J are TRBV5-6 and TRBJ1-2; D is perhaps TRBD1 (5 bases). The CDR3 consists of 14 residues. Germline V gene lookup returns CDR1 SGHDT and CDR2 YYEEEE. Trimming shortened V by 4 bases and J by 2 bases, and 12 bases separated the two germline ends. The CDR3 region has the DNA TGTGCCAGCAGCCAGGGACGTGGGAACTATGGCTACACCTTC. Translation gives CASSQGRGNYGYTF.

This clone was seen just once. The rearrangement links TRBV30 to TRBJ2-1; no reliable D call. The V end was cut by 2 bases, the J end by 4 bases, with 6 bases between. Per the germline V gene, CDR1 is GTSNPN and CDR2 is SVGIG (reference sequence). CDR3 length: 12 amino acids. This CDR3 reads CAWSLNYNEQFF. The CDR3, as DNA: TGTGCCTGGAGTCTGAATTACAATGAGCAGTTCTTC.

This chain joins TRBV6-5 and TRBJ1-1; no definite D call. CDR3 length: 12 amino acids. The V gene lost 6 bases and the J gene lost 4 bases, with 9 bases spanning the gap. Germline values: CDR1 MNHEY, CDR2 SVGAGI. The CDR3 coding sequence is TGTGCCAGCAGGCGGGGTTTCACTGAAGCTTTCTTT. Its translation is CASRRGFTEAFF.

The sample holds a few counts of this clone. The chain recombines TRBV6-1 with TRBJ2-7, with D possibly TRBD2 on 6 matching bases. CDR3 length: 14 residues. Germline-derived CDR1 and CDR2 are MNHNS and SASEGT. Trimming shortened V by 5 bases and J by 4 bases, and 15 bases separated the two germline ends. The DNA for the CDR3 is TGTGCCAGCAGTTTGCGGCGGGACGTTTACGAGCAGTACTTC. Protein: CASSLRRDVYEQYF.

The rearrangement links TRBV10-3 to TRBJ1-1, with TRBD1 identical over 9 bases. CDR1 and CDR2 (germline): ENHRY, SYGVKD. The CDR3 has 13 amino acids. Germline trimming cut 11 bases from V and 0 bases from J; bases unmatched to any gene: 4. Here the CDR3 reads CASGQGLNTEAFF. In DNA form, the CDR3 reads TGTGCCTCAGGACAGGGGCTGAACACTGAAGCTTTCTTT.

The rearrangement links TRBV27 to TRBJ2-7; 7 bases align to TRBD2. There are 14 residues in the CDR3. Germline V gene sequence: CDR1 MNHEY, CDR2 SMNVEV (reference sequence). The V gene end was trimmed by 6 bases and the J gene end by 4 bases; junction bases not matched to a gene: 9. Written as DNA, the CDR3 is TGTGCCAGCAGCCTCAACGGGAGGCGGTACGAGCAGTACTTC. Translation gives CASSLNGRRYEQYF.

This chain connects TRBV28 to TRBJ1-4; D ambiguous. The CDR3 contains 15 residues. The V and J ends lost 3 bases and 0 bases respectively, with 8 bases between them. Germline-derived CDR1 and CDR2 are MDHEN and SYDVKM. CDR3 bases: TGTGCCAGCAGTTTTGAGTTTGCAACTAATGAAAAACTGTTTTTT. This gives the protein CASSFEFATNEKLFF.

CDR3 in amino acids: CASSSNLMDYGYTF. The CDR3 nucleotides are TGTGCCAGTAGTAGTAATCTAATGGACTATGGCTACACCTTC. The genes are TRBV19 and TRBJ1-2; D call uncertain. V was trimmed by 4 bases and J by 3 bases, leaving 12 bases between them. Germline-derived CDR1 and CDR2 are LNHDA and SQIVND (reference sequence). The CDR3 loop spans 14 amino acids.

This chain uses TRBV6-5 with TRBJ1-1; 8 nucleotides align to TRBD1. Germline CDR1 is MNHEY and CDR2 is SVGAGI. Trimming removed 10 bases from V and 4 bases from J; junction bases left unmatched: 11. The CDR3 totals 14 residues. Written as DNA, the CDR3 is TGTGCCACCCTTAAACCAGGGGGCGTCACTGAAGCTTTCTTT. Amino acids: CATLKPGGVTEAFF.

The table lists this clone with a few counts. V and J are TRBV5-4 and TRBJ2-3; no firm D call. Trimming took 4 bases from V and 6 from J, leaving 12 bases between them. Germline-derived CDR1 and CDR2 are SGHNT and YYREEE (reference sequence). This CDR3 has 13 amino acids. The CDR3, as DNA: TGTGCCAGCAGCCCCCCGTCTGGGGATACGCAGTATTTT. Translated, it gives CASSPPSGDTQYF.

The V and J genes are TRBV25-1 and TRBJ2-7; D tentatively reads TRBD1 or TRBD2 (5 bases each). In germline, CDR1 is MGHDK, CDR2 SYGVNS. The V and J ends lost 5 bases and 0 bases respectively, with 23 bases between them. This CDR3 region has 18 residues. In DNA, the CDR3 is TGTGCCAGCAGTCCGAACCCGGGACGCCTCTGGGGCTCCTACGAGCAGTACTTC. Amino acids: CASSPNPGRLWGSYEQYF.